This entry concerns a single TCR beta chain. The V gene end was trimmed by 4 bases and the J gene end by 4 bases; junction bases not matched to a gene: 3. The CDR3 is 15 amino acids. Germline CDR1 reads MNHEY; CDR2 reads SMNVEV (reference sequence). Clones were sequenced by immunoSEQ multiplex PCR, and TCRdb holds only the in-frame ones, with some missing. The sample contains under 250,000 clones, approximately 90% of which appear only once. These data are taken from a study of blood T cell repertoires in COVID-19. The clonotype comes from a man aged 30 to 45 with acute or convalescent COVID-19. The genes are TRBV27 and TRBJ2-1, with 11 positions matching TRBD2. Sequenced input: peripheral blood. The CDR3 here is CASSWRLAGYNEQFF. The CDR3 bases are TGTGCCAGCAGTTGGAGACTAGCGGGGTACAATGAGCAGTTCTTC.